This paragraph reports one T cell receptor (beta chain). What it recognizes is unknown. 13 Jbeta primers and 60 Vbeta primers were used for the PCR. The repertoire was sequenced with immunoSEQ multiplex PCR; TCRdb's copy has only in-frame clones and lacks some. The table includes over 150,000 clones, 70% to 75% detected once. The entry originates in a study of cytomegalovirus exposure and HLA in healthy donors. In the study overall: Earlier findings included about 120 million unique TCR beta sequences obtained from some 180 million T cells. Study results and limitations: The study dropped some indistinguishable V segments, TRBV6-2 and TRBV6-3 among them.

The junction had 9 bases not matched to a gene; V was cut back by 4 bases and J by 3 bases. This CDR3 comprises 16 residues. Germline CDR1 SEHNR, CDR2 FQNEAQ (reference sequence). The source is a young man in good health and CMV-seropositive. Sequenced sample: PBMCs. This chain connects TRBV7-9 to TRBJ2-3; 8 positions match TRBD2. The CDR3 DNA reads as TGTGCCAGCAGCTCCCACCGCGGGGGGAGAACAGATACGCAGTATTTT. It encodes CASSSHRGGRTDTQYF. Combining the CDR3 with reference TRBV7-9 and TRBJ2-3 gives the whole variable domain DTGVSQNPRHKITKRGQNVTFRCDPISEHNRLYWYRQTLGQGPEFLTYFQNEAQLEKSRLLSDRFSAERPKGSFSTLEIQRTEQGDSAMYLCASSSHRGGRTDTQYFGPGTRLTVL.